The text below deals with one T cell receptor beta chain. The antigen is not known. The germline gives CDR1 MDHEN, CDR2 SYDVKM. This CDR3 is 12 amino acids long. V lost 2 bases, J lost 7 bases, and 6 bases lay in between. TCRdb re-called the reads with MiXCR, one entry per CDR3 protein. The repertoire holds some 500,000 distinct CDR3 sequences, with just under 40% as singletons. The data derive from a study of T cell repertoires in cytomegalovirus infection. Looking at the study overall: Peptides in the study included HLA-C-restricted and HLA-B-restricted CMV epitopes.

Study-wide results and caveats: Dominating the ex vivo response were TCR beta clonotypes that were CMV-specific and HLA-C-restricted. Identification of carriers of CMV plus the relevant HLA was performed using cumulative public TCR beta family frequency.

This sequence originates from a human donor in good health (CMV status not recorded). Some clones in this sample may be carry-over from other donors' samples. The chain links TRBV28 to TRBJ1-3, with D unclear. Specimen: cultured PBMCs, collected from culture after CMV antigen stimulation. The CDR3 DNA reads as TGTGCCAGCAGTTTAGGGTGGAACACCATATATTTT. Translating it yields CASSLGWNTIYF.